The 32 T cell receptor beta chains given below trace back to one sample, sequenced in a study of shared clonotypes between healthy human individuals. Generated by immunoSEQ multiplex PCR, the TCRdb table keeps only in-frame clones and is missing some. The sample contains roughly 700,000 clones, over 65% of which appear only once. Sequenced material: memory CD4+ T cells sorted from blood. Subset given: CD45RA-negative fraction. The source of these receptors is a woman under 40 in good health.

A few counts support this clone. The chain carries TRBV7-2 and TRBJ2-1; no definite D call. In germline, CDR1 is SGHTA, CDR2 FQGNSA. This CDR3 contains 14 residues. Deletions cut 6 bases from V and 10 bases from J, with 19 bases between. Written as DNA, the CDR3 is TGTGCCAGCAGTGCAGGCTTAGGTATACCCGAGCAGTTCTTC. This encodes CASSAGLGIPEQFF. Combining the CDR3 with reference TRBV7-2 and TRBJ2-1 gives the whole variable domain GAGVSQSPSNKVTEKGKDVELRCDPISGHTALYWYRQSLGQGLEFLIYFQGNSAPDKSGLPSDRFSAERTGGSVSTLTIQRTQQEDSAVYLCASSAGLGIPEQFFGPGTRLTVL.

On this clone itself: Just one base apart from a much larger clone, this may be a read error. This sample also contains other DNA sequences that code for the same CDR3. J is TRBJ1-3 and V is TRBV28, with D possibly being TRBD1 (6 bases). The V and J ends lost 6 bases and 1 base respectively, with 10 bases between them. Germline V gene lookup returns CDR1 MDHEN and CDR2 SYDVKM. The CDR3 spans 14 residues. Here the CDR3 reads CASSPTGSGNTIYF. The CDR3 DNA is TGTGCCAGCAGCCCAACAGGGTCTGGAAACACCATATATTTT.

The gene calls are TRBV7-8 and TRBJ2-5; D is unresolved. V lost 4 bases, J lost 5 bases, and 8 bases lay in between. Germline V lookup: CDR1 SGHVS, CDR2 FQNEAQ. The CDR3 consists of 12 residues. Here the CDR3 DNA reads TGTGCCAGCAGCTCGCTAGTTGAGACCCAGTACTTC. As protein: CASSSLVETQYF.

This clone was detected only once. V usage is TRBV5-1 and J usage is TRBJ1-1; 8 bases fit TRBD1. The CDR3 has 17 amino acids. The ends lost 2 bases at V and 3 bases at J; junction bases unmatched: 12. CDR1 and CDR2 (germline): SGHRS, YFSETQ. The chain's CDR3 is CASSLGQTGVVYTEAFF. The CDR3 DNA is TGCGCCAGCAGCTTAGGCCAGACAGGGGTGGTGTACACTGAAGCTTTCTTT.

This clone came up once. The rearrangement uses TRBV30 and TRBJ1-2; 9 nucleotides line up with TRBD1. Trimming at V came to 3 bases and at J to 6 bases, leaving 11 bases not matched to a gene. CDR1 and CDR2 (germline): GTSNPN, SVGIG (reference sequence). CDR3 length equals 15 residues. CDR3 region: CAWREQGARPNGYTF. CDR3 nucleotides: TGTGCCTGGAGGGAACAGGGGGCGCGGCCCAATGGCTACACCTTC.

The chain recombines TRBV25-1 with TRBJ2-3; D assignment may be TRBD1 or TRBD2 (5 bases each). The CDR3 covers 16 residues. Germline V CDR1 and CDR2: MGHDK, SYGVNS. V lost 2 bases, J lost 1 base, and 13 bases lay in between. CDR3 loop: CASSEVEGNGTDTQYF. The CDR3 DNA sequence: TGTGCCAGCAGTGAAGTTGAGGGGAATGGCACAGATACGCAGTATTTT.

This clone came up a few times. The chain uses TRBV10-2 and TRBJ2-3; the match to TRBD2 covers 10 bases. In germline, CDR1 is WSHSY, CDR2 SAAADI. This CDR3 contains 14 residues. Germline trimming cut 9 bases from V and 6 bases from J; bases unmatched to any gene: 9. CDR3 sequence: CASQLAGDSDTQYF. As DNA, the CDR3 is TGCGCCAGTCAGCTAGCGGGAGATTCGGATACGCAGTATTTT.

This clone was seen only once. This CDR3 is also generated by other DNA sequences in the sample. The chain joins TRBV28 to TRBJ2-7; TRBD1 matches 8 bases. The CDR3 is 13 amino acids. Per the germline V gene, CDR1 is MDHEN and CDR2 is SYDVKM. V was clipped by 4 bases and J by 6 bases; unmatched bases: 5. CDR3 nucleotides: TGTGCCAGCAGTTCGGGGACAGGTTTCGAGCAGTACTTC. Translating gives CASSSGTGFEQYF.

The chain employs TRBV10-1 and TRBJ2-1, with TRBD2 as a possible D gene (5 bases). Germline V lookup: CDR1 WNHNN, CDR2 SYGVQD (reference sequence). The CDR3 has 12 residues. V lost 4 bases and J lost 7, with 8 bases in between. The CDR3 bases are TGCGCCAGCAGTGCGACGGGGAATGAGCAGTTCTTC. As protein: CASSATGNEQFF.

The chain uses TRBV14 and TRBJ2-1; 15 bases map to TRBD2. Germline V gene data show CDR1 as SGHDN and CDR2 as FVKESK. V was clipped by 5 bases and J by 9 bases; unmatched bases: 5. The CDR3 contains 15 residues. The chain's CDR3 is CASSLSGLAGGEQFF. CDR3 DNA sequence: TGTGCCAGCAGCTTATCGGGACTAGCGGGAGGTGAGCAGTTCTTC.

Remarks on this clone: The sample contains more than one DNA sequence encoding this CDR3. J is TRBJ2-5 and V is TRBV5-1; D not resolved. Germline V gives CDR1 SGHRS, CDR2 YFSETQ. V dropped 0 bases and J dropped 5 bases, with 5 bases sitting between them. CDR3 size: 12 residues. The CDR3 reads CASSLAGETQYF. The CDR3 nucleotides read TGCGCCAGCAGCTTGGCCGGGGAGACCCAGTACTTC. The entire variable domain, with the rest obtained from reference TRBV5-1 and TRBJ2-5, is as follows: KAGVTQTPRYLIKTRGQQVTLSCSPISGHRSVSWYQQTPGQGLQFLFEYFSETQRNKGNFPGRFSGRQFSNSRSEMNVSTLELGDSALYLCASSLAGETQYFGPGTRLLVL.

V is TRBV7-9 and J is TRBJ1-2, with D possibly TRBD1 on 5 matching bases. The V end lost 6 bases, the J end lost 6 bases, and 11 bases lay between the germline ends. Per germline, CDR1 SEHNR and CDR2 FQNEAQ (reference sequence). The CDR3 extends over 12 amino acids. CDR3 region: CASRPGGDGYTF. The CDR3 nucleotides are TGTGCCAGCAGACCCGGGGGAGATGGCTACACCTTC.

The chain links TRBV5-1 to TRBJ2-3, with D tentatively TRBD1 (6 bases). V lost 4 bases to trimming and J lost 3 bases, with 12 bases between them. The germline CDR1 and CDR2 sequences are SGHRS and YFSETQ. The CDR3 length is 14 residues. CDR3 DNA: TGCGCCAGCAGCACCCGGGACAAGACAGATACGCAGTATTTT. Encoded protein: CASSTRDKTDTQYF.

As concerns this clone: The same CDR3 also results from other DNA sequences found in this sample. The CDR3 loop reads CASSAQGNYGYTF. The CDR3 DNA reads TGTGCCAGCAGCGCTCAGGGTAACTATGGCTACACCTTC. The V and J genes are TRBV9 and TRBJ1-2; TRBD1 might be the D (5 bases). CDR1 SGDLS and CDR2 YYNGEE come from the germline V gene. The ends were cut back, 3 bases at V and 1 base at J, with 7 bases in the middle. This CDR3 is built from 13 residues.

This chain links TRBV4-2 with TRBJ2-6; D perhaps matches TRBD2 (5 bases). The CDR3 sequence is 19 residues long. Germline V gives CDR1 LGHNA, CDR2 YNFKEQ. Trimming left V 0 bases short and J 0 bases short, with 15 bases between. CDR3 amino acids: CASSQDAEAISSGANVLTF. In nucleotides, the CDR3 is TGTGCCAGCAGCCAAGACGCGGAGGCCATCAGCTCTGGGGCCAACGTCCTGACTTTC.

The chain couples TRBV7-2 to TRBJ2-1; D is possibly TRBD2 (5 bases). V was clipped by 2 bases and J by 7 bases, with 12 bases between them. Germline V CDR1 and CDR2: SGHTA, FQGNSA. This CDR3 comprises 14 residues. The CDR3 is CASSLSSGTNEQFF. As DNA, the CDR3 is TGTGCCAGCAGCTTATCGAGCGGAACTAATGAGCAGTTCTTC.

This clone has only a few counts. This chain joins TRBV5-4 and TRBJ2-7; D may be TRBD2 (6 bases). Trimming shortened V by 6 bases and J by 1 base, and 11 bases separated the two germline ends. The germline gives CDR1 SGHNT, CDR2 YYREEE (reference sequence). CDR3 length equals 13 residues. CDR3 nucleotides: TGTGCCAGCAATAACGGGGGTTCCTACGAGCAGTACTTC. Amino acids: CASNNGGSYEQYF.

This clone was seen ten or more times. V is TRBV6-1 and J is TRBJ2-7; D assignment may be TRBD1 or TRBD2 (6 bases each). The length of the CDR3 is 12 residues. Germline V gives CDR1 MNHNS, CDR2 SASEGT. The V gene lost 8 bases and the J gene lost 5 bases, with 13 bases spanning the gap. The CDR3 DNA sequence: TGTGCCAGCGGGGGGCGGTCCGACGAGCAGTACTTC. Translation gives CASGGRSDEQYF.

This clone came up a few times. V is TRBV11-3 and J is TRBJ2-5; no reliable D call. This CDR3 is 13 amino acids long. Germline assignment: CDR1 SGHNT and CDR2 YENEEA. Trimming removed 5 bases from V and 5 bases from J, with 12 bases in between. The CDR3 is CASSRTLEETQYF. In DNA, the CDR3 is TGTGCCAGCAGCCGAACCCTGGAGGAGACCCAGTACTTC.

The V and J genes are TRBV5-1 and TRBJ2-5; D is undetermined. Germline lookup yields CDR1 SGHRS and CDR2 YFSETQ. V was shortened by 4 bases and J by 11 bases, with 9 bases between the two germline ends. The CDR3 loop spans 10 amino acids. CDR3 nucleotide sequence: TGCGCCAGCAGCGAAAACCGGCAGTACTTC. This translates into CASSENRQYF.

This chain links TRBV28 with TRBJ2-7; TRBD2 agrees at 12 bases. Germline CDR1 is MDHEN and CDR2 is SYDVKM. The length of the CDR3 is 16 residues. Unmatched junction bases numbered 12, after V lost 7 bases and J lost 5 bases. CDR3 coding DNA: TGTGCCAGCACCCTCCTGCTAGCGGGAGGGCCCCACGAGCAGTACTTC. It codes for CASTLLLAGGPHEQYF. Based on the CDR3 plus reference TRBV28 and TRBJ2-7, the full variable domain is DVKVTQSSRYLVKRTGEKVFLECVQDMDHENMFWYRQDPGLGLRLIYFSYDVKMKEKGDIPEGYSVSREKKERFSLILESASTNQTSMYLCASTLLLAGGPHEQYFGPGTRLTVT.

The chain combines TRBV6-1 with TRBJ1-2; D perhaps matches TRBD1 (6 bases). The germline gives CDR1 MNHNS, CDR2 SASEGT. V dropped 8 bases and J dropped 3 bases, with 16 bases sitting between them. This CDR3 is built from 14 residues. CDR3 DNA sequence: TGTGCCAGCGCACAGGGATTTTTTGACTATGGCTACACCTTC. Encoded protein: CASAQGFFDYGYTF.

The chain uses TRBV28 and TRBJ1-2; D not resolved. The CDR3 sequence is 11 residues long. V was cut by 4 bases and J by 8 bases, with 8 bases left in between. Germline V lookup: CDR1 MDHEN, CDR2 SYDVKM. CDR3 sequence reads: CASSSPGGYTF. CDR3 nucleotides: TGTGCCAGCAGTTCCCCCGGGGGCTACACCTTC.

The DNA of the CDR3 is TGTGCCAGCAGCTCCCGACAGGGACCCGGCTACGAGCAGTACTTC. Encoded protein: CASSSRQGPGYEQYF. The genes are TRBV7-2 and TRBJ2-7, with 7 bases identical to TRBD1. The CDR3 is 15 amino acids. Germline CDR1 is SGHTA and CDR2 is FQGNSA. Germline trimming cut 4 bases from V and 3 bases from J; bases unmatched to any gene: 9.

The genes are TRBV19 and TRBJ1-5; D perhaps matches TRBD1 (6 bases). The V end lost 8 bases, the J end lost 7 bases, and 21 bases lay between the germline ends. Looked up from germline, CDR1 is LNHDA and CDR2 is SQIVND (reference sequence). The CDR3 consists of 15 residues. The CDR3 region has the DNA TGTGCCAGTTCAAGTCATGGGGGCCCGGAGCAGCCCCAGCATTTT. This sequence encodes CASSSHGGPEQPQHF.

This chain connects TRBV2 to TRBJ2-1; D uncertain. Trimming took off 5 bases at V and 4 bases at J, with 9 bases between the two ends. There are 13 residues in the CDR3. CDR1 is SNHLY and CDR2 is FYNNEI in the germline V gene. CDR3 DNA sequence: TGTGCCAGCAGTACCGGACCGTACAATGAGCAGTTCTTC. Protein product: CASSTGPYNEQFF.

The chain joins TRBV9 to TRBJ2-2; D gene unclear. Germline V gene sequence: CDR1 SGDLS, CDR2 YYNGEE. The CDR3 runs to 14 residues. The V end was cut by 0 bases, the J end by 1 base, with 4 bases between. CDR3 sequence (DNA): TGTGCCAGCAGCGTAGTAGTGAACACCGGGGAGCTGTTTTTT. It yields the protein CASSVVVNTGELFF.

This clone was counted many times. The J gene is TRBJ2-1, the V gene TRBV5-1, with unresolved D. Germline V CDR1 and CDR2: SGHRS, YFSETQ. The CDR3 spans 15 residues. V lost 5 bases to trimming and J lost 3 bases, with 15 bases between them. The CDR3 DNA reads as TGCGCCAGCAGTAAAGACTCAGCCCTCTACAATGAGCAGTTCTTC. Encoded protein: CASSKDSALYNEQFF.

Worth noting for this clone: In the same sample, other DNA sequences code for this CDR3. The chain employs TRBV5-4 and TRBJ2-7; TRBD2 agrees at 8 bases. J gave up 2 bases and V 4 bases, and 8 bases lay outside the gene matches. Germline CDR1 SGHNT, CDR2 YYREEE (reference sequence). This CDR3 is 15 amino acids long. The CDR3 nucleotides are TGTGCCAGCAGCCCCGGTACTAGCGGAACCTACGAGCAGTACTTC. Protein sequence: CASSPGTSGTYEQYF.

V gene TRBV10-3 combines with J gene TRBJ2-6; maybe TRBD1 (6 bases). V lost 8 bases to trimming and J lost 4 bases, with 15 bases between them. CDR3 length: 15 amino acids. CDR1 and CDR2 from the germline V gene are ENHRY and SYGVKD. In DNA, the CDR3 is TGTGCCATCTCGGAAGGACAGACGGGGGCCAACGTCCTGACTTTC. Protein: CAISEGQTGANVLTF.

The CDR3 sequence is CASSSTRGQYF. The CDR3 coding sequence is TGTGCCAGCAGTTCGACCAGGGGGCAGTACTTC. The rearrangement links TRBV28 to TRBJ2-7, with TRBD1 as a possible D gene (6 bases). V shed 4 bases and J shed 9 bases, with 10 bases lying between them. CDR3 size: 11 residues. The V gene's germline CDR1 is MDHEN and CDR2 SYDVKM.

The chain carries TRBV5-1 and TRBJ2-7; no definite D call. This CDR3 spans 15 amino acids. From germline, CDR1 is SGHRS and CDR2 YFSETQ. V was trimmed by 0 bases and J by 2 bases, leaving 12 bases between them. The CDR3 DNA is TGCGCCAGCAGCTTGGAGGGAAGCAGGACCTACGAGCAGTACTTC. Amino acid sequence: CASSLEGSRTYEQYF. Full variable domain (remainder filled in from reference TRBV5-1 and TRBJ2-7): KAGVTQTPRYLIKTRGQQVTLSCSPISGHRSVSWYQQTPGQGLQFLFEYFSETQRNKGNFPGRFSGRQFSNSRSEMNVSTLELGDSALYLCASSLEGSRTYEQYFGPGTRLTVT.